The clone carrying this T cell receptor beta chain was picked up one time. The data stem from a study of OX40 agonist ivuxolimab in advanced cancers. At the level of the study: At doses from 0.01 to 10 mg/kg, patients were given intravenous ivuxolimab every 2 weeks.

TCRdb's copy holds only in-frame clones and misses some; the assay was immunoSEQ multiplex PCR. In the table there are 20,000 to 30,000 clones, around 89% of which are singletons. The CDR3 covers 13 residues. The V and J ends lost 1 base and 4 bases respectively, with 8 bases between them. Germline V gene data show CDR1 as SGHVS and CDR2 as FQNEAQ. The TCR was taken from an adult with an advanced solid tumor such as melanoma, head and neck, liver or kidney cancer. This sample comprised CD4+ or CD8+ T cells sorted from blood, obtained in a trial of the OX40 agonist ivuxolimab. V and J are TRBV7-8 and TRBJ2-7, with D unclear. The CDR3 here is CASSLVLLYEQYF. The CDR3 DNA is TGTGCCAGCAGCTTAGTATTGTTATACGAGCAGTACTTC.